The next 30 T cell receptor beta chains were all read from a single sample in a study of blood T cell repertoires in COVID-19. Profiled with immunoSEQ multiplex PCR; TCRdb holds only in-frame clones, not every one. The sample contains 65,000 to 75,000 clones, about 80% of which appear only once. The specimen was peripheral blood. The receptors were gathered from an older man with acute or convalescent COVID-19.

This rearrangement joins TRBV20-1 to TRBJ2-5, with 8 bases aligning to TRBD2. The germline V gene encodes CDR1 DFQATT and CDR2 SNEGSKA (reference sequence). V lost 3 bases to trimming and J lost 2 bases; unmatched junction nucleotides: 17. The CDR3 spans 18 residues. The CDR3 here is CSASGDQRGLTLQETQYF. CDR3 bases: TGCAGTGCTAGTGGGGACCAGCGGGGGCTTACCCTACAAGAGACCCAGTACTTC.

V usage is TRBV7-3 and J usage is TRBJ2-2; D call uncertain. CDR1 and CDR2 from the germline V gene are SGHTA and FQGTGA. V lost 2 bases and J 1 base, leaving 8 bases between the germline ends. The CDR3 extends over 15 amino acids. The CDR3 protein is CASSLGTKNTGELFF. CDR3 in DNA: TGTGCCAGCAGCTTAGGTACTAAGAACACCGGGGAGCTGTTTTTT.

This rearrangement joins TRBV5-6 to TRBJ2-5; 10 positions agree with TRBD2. CDR1 is SGHDT, CDR2 YYEEEE, per germline. There are 16 residues in the CDR3. The junction had 7 bases not matched to a gene; V was cut back by 4 bases and J by 1 base. CDR3 sequence: CASSPLLAGAQETQYF. Written as DNA, the CDR3 is TGTGCCAGCAGCCCCCTGCTAGCGGGGGCCCAAGAGACCCAGTACTTC.

The V and J genes are TRBV5-1 and TRBJ1-2, with D hard to call. This CDR3 contains 12 residues. The germline V gene has CDR1 SGHRS and CDR2 YFSETQ. V was cut by 0 bases and J by 8 bases, with 8 bases left in between. The CDR3 loop reads CASSLDPGGYTF. CDR3 DNA sequence: TGCGCCAGCAGCTTGGATCCGGGGGGCTACACCTTC.

This clone has a handful of counts. The chain uses TRBV5-4 and TRBJ2-3, with D uncertain. Germline CDR1 SGHNT, CDR2 YYREEE (reference sequence). This CDR3 has 14 amino acids. V gave up 2 bases and J gave up 2 bases, with 9 bases separating them. The CDR3 DNA is TGTGCCAGCAGCTTAACGGAGTCCACAGATACGCAGTATTTT. This encodes CASSLTESTDTQYF. Drawing the rest from reference TRBV5-4 and TRBJ2-3, the complete variable domain is ETGVTQSPTHLIKTRGQQVTLRCSSQSGHNTVSWYQQALGQGPQFIFQYYREEENGRGNFPPRFSGLQFPNYSSELNVNALELDDSALYLCASSLTESTDTQYFGPGTRLTVL.

This clone has only one observation. The chain links TRBV5-1 to TRBJ1-2; 9 nucleotides agree with TRBD1. J lost 4 bases, V lost 4 bases, and 8 bases had no gene match. The V gene's germline CDR1 is SGHRS and CDR2 YFSETQ. The CDR3 length is 15 residues. The CDR3 loop is CASSSGDRVGYGYTF. The CDR3 nucleotides read TGCGCCAGCAGCAGCGGGGACAGGGTGGGCTATGGCTACACCTTC.

The CDR3 protein is CASSGTGGENTIYF. The CDR3 nucleotides are TGTGCCAGCAGTGGGACAGGGGGCGAAAACACCATATATTTT. The rearrangement joins TRBV2 to TRBJ1-3; 11 bases match TRBD1. Germline trimming cut 4 bases from V and 6 bases from J; bases unmatched to any gene: 2. Germline V gene lookup returns CDR1 SNHLY and CDR2 FYNNEI. CDR3 length: 14 amino acids.

The chain has TRBV6-6 and TRBJ1-5; TRBD1 aligns across 7 bases. The J segment lost 0 bases and the V segment lost 4 bases, leaving 6 bases of the junction unmatched. From germline, CDR1 is MNHNY and CDR2 SVGAGI (reference sequence). The CDR3 has 16 residues. Here the CDR3 DNA reads TGTGCCAGCAGTTGGGGACAGTACTATAGCAATCAGCCCCAGCATTTT. It encodes CASSWGQYYSNQPQHF.

The gene calls are TRBV6-5 and TRBJ1-1, with a weak D call TRBD1 (6 bases). Trimming left V 6 bases short and J 5 bases short, with 16 bases between. Germline-derived CDR1 and CDR2 are MNHEY and SVGAGI. CDR3 length: 14 residues. In DNA form, the CDR3 reads TGTGCCAGCAGGACAGATACAGGGAGTACTGAAGCTTTCTTT. Protein sequence: CASRTDTGSTEAFF.

This chain joins TRBV7-2 and TRBJ1-2, with a tentative D call TRBD1 (5 bases). The ends were cut back, 1 base at V and 7 bases at J, with 10 bases in the middle. The germline V gene has CDR1 SGHTA and CDR2 FQGNSA. The CDR3 has 13 residues. CDR3 amino acids: CASSLGPGRGYTF. The DNA for the CDR3 is TGTGCCAGCAGCTTAGGGCCAGGGCGTGGCTACACCTTC.

The CDR3 spells CASSRKGAGGPGKYEQFF. Written as DNA, the CDR3 is TGTGCCAGCAGCCGCAAAGGAGCGGGAGGGCCTGGAAAGTATGAGCAGTTCTTC. V is TRBV14 and J is TRBJ2-1, with 10 bases lining up with TRBD2. The CDR3 consists of 18 residues. The germline gives CDR1 SGHDN, CDR2 FVKESK. J lost 8 bases, V lost 4 bases, and 17 bases had no gene match.

This rearrangement joins TRBV5-1 to TRBJ2-1; 10 bases fit TRBD2. V lost 2 bases, J lost 6 bases, and 5 bases stayed unmatched. The CDR3 has 15 amino acids. CDR1 is SGHRS, CDR2 YFSETQ, per germline. Here the CDR3 reads CASSFQREGLNEQFF. CDR3 nucleotide sequence: TGCGCCAGCAGCTTTCAGCGGGAGGGCCTCAATGAGCAGTTCTTC.

The rearrangement links TRBV5-6 to TRBJ1-4; possible D gene TRBD1, 6 bases. V lost 4 bases, J lost 8 bases, and 18 bases lay in between. CDR1 is SGHDT and CDR2 is YYEEEE in the germline V gene. This CDR3 is 15 amino acids long. The CDR3 DNA follows: TGTGCCAGCAGCGGGAACAGGGTAGTGCAGGAAAAACTGTTTTTT. It translates to CASSGNRVVQEKLFF.

The V gene is TRBV27, the J gene TRBJ2-7; D is possibly TRBD2 (5 bases). Germline CDR1 and CDR2: MNHEY and SMNVEV (reference sequence). The V end was cut by 10 bases, the J end by 0 bases, with 13 bases between. The CDR3 has 13 residues. CDR3 in amino acids: CATRRGNSYEQYF. The CDR3 DNA sequence: TGTGCCACCCGACGGGGAAACTCCTACGAGCAGTACTTC.

The V call is TRBV27, the J call TRBJ2-7, with 9 bases fitting TRBD1. Germline CDR1 is MNHEY and CDR2 is SMNVEV (reference sequence). The CDR3 loop spans 14 amino acids. Trimming at V came to 8 bases and at J to 1 base, leaving 6 bases not matched to a gene. Here the CDR3 reads CASRGQGVSYEQYF. CDR3 DNA: TGTGCCAGCCGGGGACAGGGAGTTTCCTACGAGCAGTACTTC.

J is TRBJ2-5 and V is TRBV19; a possible D gene is TRBD1 (5 bases). The V gene's germline CDR1 is LNHDA and CDR2 SQIVND (reference sequence). The germline V and J ends were trimmed by 5 bases and 0 bases, with 10 bases remaining between them. The length of the CDR3 is 14 residues. The CDR3 DNA reads TGTGCCAGTAGTGACAGTGCGTACCAAGAGACCCAGTACTTC. Encoded protein: CASSDSAYQETQYF.

The chain employs TRBV14 and TRBJ2-7, with 8 bases aligning to TRBD1. Germline-derived CDR1 and CDR2 are SGHDN and FVKESK. J was trimmed by 6 bases and V by 4 bases; bases with no gene match: 8. CDR3 length: 14 residues. The CDR3 DNA reads as TGTGCCAGCAGCCTGACAGGGGTTTTTGGCGAGCAGTACTTC. This encodes CASSLTGVFGEQYF.

The chain is built from TRBV7-3 and TRBJ2-1, with 16 bases fitting TRBD2. CDR3 length: 18 amino acids. J lost 7 bases, V lost 5 bases, and 11 bases had no gene match. From germline, CDR1 is SGHTA and CDR2 FQGTGA. DNA for the CDR3: TGTGCCAGCAGCCTGGGACTAGCGGGGGGGCCGAGTGGGAATGAGCAGTTCTTC. It is translated as CASSLGLAGGPSGNEQFF.

The chain has TRBV12-3 or TRBV12-4 and TRBJ1-1; D is possibly TRBD1 (6 bases). Trimming pared 8 bases from V and 6 bases from J, leaving 13 bases between. The CDR3 consists of 12 residues. This CDR3 is CASGQWAAEAFF. The CDR3, as DNA: TGTGCCAGCGGACAGTGGGCGGCTGAAGCTTTCTTT.

The chain recombines TRBV28 with TRBJ2-2, with D unresolved. CDR3 size: 13 residues. Deletions cut 8 bases from V and 0 bases from J, with 7 bases between. Germline V gene sequence: CDR1 MDHEN, CDR2 SYDVKM. The CDR3 DNA reads TGTGCCAGCGACACCGCGAACACCGGGGAGCTGTTTTTT. This translates into CASDTANTGELFF.

The chain has TRBV18 and TRBJ1-5; no reliable D call. V lost 0 bases and J lost 6, with 9 bases in between. Germline V CDR1 and CDR2: KGHSH, LQKENI. The CDR3 is made up of 14 amino acids. CDR3 bases: TGTGCCAGCTCACCACCGCCGGGTATTCAGCCCCAGCATTTT. Its translation: CASSPPPGIQPQHF. The full variable domain, rest sourced from reference TRBV18 and TRBJ1-5, is NAGVMQNPRHLVRRRGQEARLRCSPMKGHSHVYWYRQLPEEGLKFMVYLQKENIIDESGMPKERFSAEFPKEGPSILRIQQVVRGDSAAYFCASSPPPGIQPQHFGDGTRLSIL.

The chain is built from TRBV7-3 and TRBJ2-3; D gene unclear. Deletions cut 5 bases from V and 0 bases from J, with 6 bases between. CDR1 and CDR2 from the germline V gene are SGHTA and FQGTGA. The CDR3 spans 13 residues. The CDR3 protein is CASSPPSTDTQYF. The DNA for the CDR3 is TGTGCCAGCAGCCCCCCAAGCACAGATACGCAGTATTTT.

This chain links TRBV2 with TRBJ2-1; 9 nucleotides align to TRBD2. Germline CDR1 and CDR2: SNHLY and FYNNEI. This CDR3 contains 15 residues. V dropped 11 bases and J dropped 3; count of bases not matched to a gene: 11. The CDR3 DNA sequence: TGTGCCGGAGGCCGGGGACTAGCTAGCTACAATGAGCAGTTCTTC. It specifies CAGGRGLASYNEQFF.

The CDR3 here is CTSSHSTGNSNQPQHF. DNA of the CDR3: TGCACCAGCAGCCACTCGACAGGGAATAGCAATCAGCCCCAGCATTTT. This chain uses TRBV1 with TRBJ1-5; no check of the table's D call, TRBD1, against the DNA was made. TRBV1 is annotated as a pseudogene. This CDR3 has 16 amino acids.

CDR3 amino acids: CASRSTGLAGVNEQFF. CDR3 sequence (DNA): TGCGCCAGCAGGAGCACCGGACTAGCGGGAGTCAATGAGCAGTTCTTC. V is TRBV5-1 and J is TRBJ2-1; 13 bases are shared with TRBD2. The CDR3 consists of 16 residues. With 5 bases clipped from V and 6 bases from J, the junction kept 8 bases outside the gene matches. Germline loops: CDR1 SGHRS, CDR2 YFSETQ. Looking up the rest from reference TRBV5-1 and TRBJ2-1 gives the full variable domain: KAGVTQTPRYLIKTRGQQVTLSCSPISGHRSVSWYQQTPGQGLQFLFEYFSETQRNKGNFPGRFSGRQFSNSRSEMNVSTLELGDSALYLCASRSTGLAGVNEQFFGPGTRLTVL.

V is TRBV7-3 and J is TRBJ2-2, with D hard to call. Trimming pared 1 base from V and 0 bases from J, leaving 9 bases between. This CDR3 region has 16 residues. Looked up from germline, CDR1 is SGHTA and CDR2 is FQGTGA. The CDR3 protein is CASSLRGTPNTGELFF. The CDR3 nucleotides read TGTGCCAGCAGCTTAAGAGGTACACCGAACACCGGGGAGCTGTTTTTT. Full variable domain (rest looked up from reference TRBV7-3 and TRBJ2-2): GAGVSQTPSNKVTEKGKYVELRCDPISGHTALYWYRQSLGQGPEFLIYFQGTGAADDSGLPNDRFFAVRPEGSVSTLKIQRTERGDSAVYLCASSLRGTPNTGELFFGEGSRLTVL.

The V gene is TRBV28, the J gene TRBJ2-7; TRBD1 matches 7 bases. With 6 bases clipped from V and 4 bases from J, the junction kept 12 bases outside the gene matches. CDR3 length: 15 residues. Germline loops: CDR1 MDHEN, CDR2 SYDVKM. The chain's CDR3 is CASRPRQGEGYEQYF. In DNA form, the CDR3 reads TGTGCCAGCAGACCAAGACAGGGTGAAGGGTACGAGCAGTACTTC.

The sample holds a few counts of this clone. This chain links TRBV27 with TRBJ1-1; D is possibly TRBD1 (6 bases). CDR3 size: 14 residues. Germline V gives CDR1 MNHEY, CDR2 SMNVEV (reference sequence). V was cut by 4 bases and J by 5 bases, with 14 bases left in between. The CDR3 region has the DNA TGTGCCAGCAGTTCCTTCTACAGGGAGACTGAAGCTTTCTTT. As protein: CASSSFYRETEAFF.

The chain is built from TRBV15 and TRBJ1-3, with 7 bases fitting TRBD1. CDR1 and CDR2 from the germline V gene are LNHNV and YYDKDF (reference sequence). Trimming took 0 bases from V and 2 from J; bases not matched to a gene: 7. This CDR3 contains 17 residues. The CDR3 region is CATSREFGQVAGNTIYF. CDR3 sequence (DNA): TGTGCCACCAGCAGAGAGTTTGGACAGGTGGCTGGAAACACCATATATTTT.

The genes are TRBV12-3 or TRBV12-4 and TRBJ2-3; D is unresolved. This CDR3 contains 12 residues. V shed 6 bases and J shed 6 bases, with 10 bases lying between them. CDR3 bases: TGTGCCAGCAGCCTCCTACGGGATACGCAGTATTTT. Amino acid sequence: CASSLLRDTQYF.